Listed below are T cell receptor beta chains from one sample, sequenced in a study of blood T cell repertoires in COVID-19. This table comes from immunoSEQ multiplex PCR, and its TCRdb copy is limited to in-frame clones, with some not included. Here the sample spans fewer than 200,000 clones, around 85% being singletons. The sequenced material came from PBMCs or T cells enriched from blood (not recorded which). Source of these receptors: a woman aged 40 to 50 with acute COVID-19. Both conserved end residues are part of each CDR3. Size is stated for part of the rows, as once, few or many counts, or as a class when the clone is expanded.

clone_size	cdr3_length	v_call	j_call	cdr3_aa
-	14	TRBV10-3	TRBJ1-4	CASGTGGRNEKLFF
-	15	TRBV19	TRBJ2-7	CASSILQGSPSEQYF
once	13	TRBV28	TRBJ2-7	CASSLPHRAEQYF
-	15	TRBV6-5	TRBJ1-5	CASRLQGYGNQPQHF
-	17	TRBV10-3	TRBJ2-1	CAISRAHRGGSYNEQFF
-	14	TRBV18	TRBJ2-4	CASSQREPRDIQYF
-	16	TRBV7-3	TRBJ2-3	CASSLGGLASSDTQYF
once	18	TRBV5-1	TRBJ2-3	CASSSGLAGGLGTDTQYF
few	15	TRBV7-3	TRBJ1-2	CASSPYAQGNYGYTF
-	15	TRBV2	TRBJ2-5	CASSGQGLPQETQYF
-	14	TRBV5-1	TRBJ1-1	CASSLEATGSEAFF
-	15	TRBV10-3	TRBJ2-7	CAISLTGTGPGEQYF
-	16	TRBV2	TRBJ2-1	CASSPPDRGPYNEQFF
-	17	TRBV5-5	TRBJ1-5	CASSLAARQGVNQPQHF
-	15	TRBV5-1	TRBJ1-5	CASSLEGAGNQPQHF
once	13	TRBV6-5	TRBJ1-1	CASHRQENTEAFF
many	13	TRBV12-3/TRBV12-4	TRBJ1-6	CASSFAQGGTLHF
-	16	TRBV18	TRBJ2-1	CASSLAVGTYSNEQFF
-	12	TRBV30	TRBJ1-5	CAWQGIGQPQHF
-	14	TRBV5-1	TRBJ2-3	CASGATSPTDTQYF
many	17	TRBV19	TRBJ2-1	CASSITAAAGAYNEQFF
few	12	TRBV29-1	TRBJ1-2	CSVEGPQGGYTF
few	15	TRBV19	TRBJ2-1	CASSIPGQVIGEQFF
-	14	TRBV2	TRBJ1-6	CASTLGQGVSPLHF
-	15	TRBV7-3	TRBJ1-1	CASSLTGNTNTEAFF
-	16	TRBV27	TRBJ2-1	CASSSPRLAGGTQQFF
-	14	TRBV15	TRBJ1-2	CATSRALGAYGYTF
-	15	TRBV4-2	TRBJ1-6	CASSQDPAGNSPLHF
few	17	TRBV7-2	TRBJ2-1	CASSSRGSGSFYNEQFF
-	14	TRBV19	TRBJ1-1	CASYLRGSNTEAFF
-	16	TRBV30	TRBJ2-1	CAWSGLSGRSLNEQFF